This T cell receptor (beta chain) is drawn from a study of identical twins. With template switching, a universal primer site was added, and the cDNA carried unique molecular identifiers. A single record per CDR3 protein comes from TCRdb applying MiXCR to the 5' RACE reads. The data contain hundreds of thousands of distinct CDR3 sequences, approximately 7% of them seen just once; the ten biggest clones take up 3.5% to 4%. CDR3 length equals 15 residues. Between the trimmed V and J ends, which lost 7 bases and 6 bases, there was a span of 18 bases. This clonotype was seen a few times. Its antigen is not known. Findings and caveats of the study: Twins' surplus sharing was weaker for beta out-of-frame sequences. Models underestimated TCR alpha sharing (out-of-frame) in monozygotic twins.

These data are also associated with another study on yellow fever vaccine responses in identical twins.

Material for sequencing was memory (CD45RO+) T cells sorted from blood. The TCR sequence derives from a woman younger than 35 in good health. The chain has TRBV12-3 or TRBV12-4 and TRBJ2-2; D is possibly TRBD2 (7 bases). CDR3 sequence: CASIYGGGLPGELFF. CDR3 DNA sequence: TGTGCCAGCATTTATGGGGGGGGGCTTCCCGGGGAGCTGTTTTTT.